These T cell receptor beta chains were read from a single sample in a study of T-cell reconstitution after alpha-beta-depleted transplantation in children. TCRdb used MiXCR to reprocess the PCR reads, holding one entry per CDR3 protein. This table has around 100,000 distinct CDR3 sequences, under 13% appearing once. The material was PBMCs, obtained before TCRalphabeta/CD19-depleted stem cell transplant. The origin of the receptors is a boy aged 2-15 years with acute lymphoblastic leukemia, due to receive a stem cell transplant. Both conserved end residues are part of each CDR3. A D gene is named only where the DNA matches it firmly. Size tells how often a clone was seen (once, few, many) or the class of an expanded clone, and some rows leave it out.

CDR3aa | CDR3nt | len | abundance | d_gene | j_gene | v_gene
CASSPRTGSEQYF | TGCGCCAGCAGCCCCCGGACAGGGAGCGAGCAGTACTTC | 13 | few | TRBD1 | TRBJ2-7 | TRBV5-1
CATSDGTVNEQFF | TGTGCCACCAGTGATGGGACAGTCAATGAGCAGTTCTTC | 13 | - | TRBD1 | TRBJ2-1 | TRBV24-1
CASSKARLAGALDTQYF | TGTGCCAGCAGCAAAGCTCGACTAGCGGGAGCCTTAGATACGCAGTATTTT | 17 | - | - | TRBJ2-3 | TRBV21-1
CASSLGQGPTDTQYF | TGTGCCAGCAGCTTAGGACAGGGCCCAACAGATACGCAGTATTTT | 15 | many | TRBD1 | TRBJ2-3 | TRBV5-6
CSARETGPNYGYTF | TGCAGTGCTAGAGAAACAGGGCCCAACTATGGCTACACCTTC | 14 | few | - | TRBJ1-2 | TRBV20-1
CASSSGAGIDTQYF | TGTGCCAGCAGCTCGGGCGCCGGGATAGATACGCAGTATTTT | 14 | many | - | TRBJ2-3 | TRBV5-6
CASSPPRLVGGTQYF | TGTGCCAGCAGCCCTCCTCGACTAGTTGGGGGGACCCAGTACTTC | 15 | many | - | TRBJ2-5 | TRBV6-1
CASSSPGHSLGANVLTF | TGTGCCAGCAGCTCCCCGGGGCACTCCCTCGGGGCCAACGTCCTGACTTTC | 17 | many | - | TRBJ2-6 | TRBV5-6
CATSGEGGTDTQYF | TGTGCCACCAGCGGTGAAGGTGGCACAGATACGCAGTATTTT | 14 | - | - | TRBJ2-3 | TRBV15
CSVGRGLGNIQYF | TGCAGCGTTGGCAGGGGGCTGGGGAACATTCAGTACTTC | 13 | - | TRBD1 | TRBJ2-4 | TRBV29-1
CASLLPGGAGELFF | TGTGCCAGCCTCCTCCCCGGGGGGGCCGGGGAGCTGTTTTTT | 14 | few | TRBD2 | TRBJ2-2 | TRBV25-1
CASSESVGAGLAGEEQYF | TGTGCCAGCAGTGAATCTGTCGGAGCGGGACTAGCGGGAGAGGAGCAGTACTTC | 18 | few | TRBD2 | TRBJ2-7 | TRBV25-1
CASSRDRGSYEQYF | TGTGCCAGCAGCCGGGACAGGGGTTCCTACGAGCAGTACTTC | 14 | many | TRBD1 | TRBJ2-7 | TRBV11-2
CSVYRSYNEQFF | TGCAGCGTTTACAGGTCCTACAATGAGCAGTTCTTC | 12 | - | - | TRBJ2-1 | TRBV29-1
CSAPPPRGISTDTQYF | TGCAGTGCTCCACCCCCGAGGGGAATTAGCACAGATACGCAGTATTTT | 16 | many | - | TRBJ2-3 | TRBV20-1
CATSDLWGGPQHF | TGTGCCACCAGTGATTTGTGGGGAGGGCCCCAGCATTTT | 13 | many | - | TRBJ1-5 | TRBV24-1
CASTPGSKEQYF | TGTGCCAGCACCCCCGGCAGTAAAGAGCAGTACTTC | 12 | many | - | TRBJ2-7 | TRBV12-3/TRBV12-4
CASSPTGANEQFF | TGTGCCAGCAGCCCAACGGGAGCAAATGAGCAGTTCTTC | 13 | few | - | TRBJ2-1 | TRBV25-1
CSARVLHTEAFF | TGCAGTGCTAGAGTTCTCCACACTGAAGCTTTCTTT | 12 | few | - | TRBJ1-1 | TRBV20-1
CASSFTSGRAQDTQYF | TGCGCCAGCAGCTTTACTAGCGGGAGGGCCCAAGATACGCAGTATTTT | 16 | many | TRBD2 | TRBJ2-3 | TRBV5-1
CASSYSQDLAGSYEQYF | TGTGCCAGCAGTTACTCCCAGGATCTAGCGGGATCCTACGAGCAGTACTTC | 17 | - | TRBD2 | TRBJ2-7 | TRBV6-2/TRBV6-3
CASTLGRRNTEAFF | TGTGCCAGCACCCTTGGCAGGAGGAACACTGAAGCTTTCTTT | 14 | few | - | TRBJ1-1 | TRBV5-6
CASSDPGLAGVRWDNEQFF | TGTGCCAGCAGCGATCCGGGACTAGCGGGAGTTCGATGGGACAATGAGCAGTTCTTC | 19 | - | TRBD2 | TRBJ2-1 | TRBV4-2
CSAQIGQTRGEQFF | TGCAGTGCCCAAATTGGACAAACTAGAGGCGAGCAGTTCTTC | 14 | few | - | TRBJ2-1 | TRBV20-1
CASSLVSAGANVLTF | TGTGCCAGCAGTTTAGTGTCCGCTGGGGCCAACGTCCTGACTTTC | 15 | many | - | TRBJ2-6 | TRBV12-3/TRBV12-4
CASIQHGNIKNSPLHF | TGTGCCAGCATTCAACACGGAAATATAAAAAATTCACCCCTCCACTTT | 16 | few | - | TRBJ1-6 | TRBV28
CASSRVGDTQYF | TGTGCCAGCAGCCGGGTGGGGGATACGCAGTATTTT | 12 | - | - | TRBJ2-3 | TRBV4-2
CASSLGDVEAYGYTF | TGCGCCAGCAGCTTGGGGGATGTGGAAGCCTATGGCTACACCTTC | 15 | few | - | TRBJ1-2 | TRBV5-1
CAITRSGGVTEAFF | TGTGCCATCACGAGGAGCGGAGGGGTCACTGAAGCTTTCTTT | 14 | few | - | TRBJ1-1 | TRBV10-3
CASSLGSSWYEQFF | TGTGCCAGCAGCTTAGGTAGTAGTTGGTATGAGCAGTTCTTC | 14 | many | - | TRBJ2-1 | TRBV11-2
CASSFGNYNEQFF | TGTGCCAGCAGTTTTGGTAACTACAATGAGCAGTTCTTC | 13 | few | - | TRBJ2-1 | TRBV12-3/TRBV12-4
CASSLAKGRIYNEQFF | TGTGCCAGCAGCTTGGCCAAGGGCAGGATTTACAATGAGCAGTTCTTC | 16 | many | - | TRBJ2-1 | TRBV5-6
CSARKGGLAVPTDTQYF | TGCAGTGCTAGAAAAGGAGGACTAGCGGTACCCACAGATACGCAGTATTTT | 17 | few | TRBD2 | TRBJ2-3 | TRBV20-1
CASSAPSVNEQFF | TGTGCCAGCAGCGCCCCTAGCGTTAATGAGCAGTTCTTC | 13 | few | - | TRBJ2-1 | TRBV7-9
CASIETPRPFF | TGTGCCAGCATTGAAACTCCCAGGCCTTTCTTT | 11 | few | - | TRBJ1-1 | TRBV6-1
CASSLPGQLNTEAFF | TGTGCCAGCAGCTTACCGGGACAGTTGAACACTGAAGCTTTCTTT | 15 | many | TRBD1 | TRBJ1-1 | TRBV5-6
CASSPTPSGIYEQYF | TGTGCCAGCAGTCCTACCCCTAGCGGGATCTACGAGCAGTACTTC | 15 | few | TRBD2 | TRBJ2-7 | TRBV12-3/TRBV12-4
CASSDGQLNTEAFF | TGCGCCAGCAGTGATGGACAGCTGAACACTGAAGCTTTCTTT | 14 | - | - | TRBJ1-1 | TRBV10-1
CSAFHRSKSTDTQYF | TGCAGTGCTTTCCACCGATCGAAAAGCACAGATACGCAGTATTTT | 15 | many | - | TRBJ2-3 | TRBV20-1
CASSPLRDRLGDGYTF | TGTGCCAGCAGCCCATTAAGAGACAGGCTGGGGGATGGCTACACCTTC | 16 | - | - | TRBJ1-2 | TRBV7-2
CASTKDRVTDTQYF | TGTGCCAGCACTAAAGACAGGGTGACAGATACGCAGTATTTT | 14 | - | TRBD1 | TRBJ2-3 | TRBV6-1
CASSLDSTSNQPQHF | TGCGCCAGCAGCTTGGACTCCACAAGCAATCAGCCCCAGCATTTT | 15 | - | - | TRBJ1-5 | TRBV5-1
CATSATNTGELFF | TGTGCCACCAGTGCTACGAACACCGGGGAGCTGTTTTTT | 13 | few | - | TRBJ2-2 | TRBV24-1
CASSTDRTNTEAFF | TGTGCCAGCAGCACGGACAGGACGAACACTGAAGCTTTCTTT | 14 | - | TRBD1 | TRBJ1-1 | TRBV12-3/TRBV12-4
CATSDPRPVGPDTQYF | TGTGCCACCAGTGATCCCCGGCCTGTTGGGCCAGATACGCAGTATTTT | 16 | many | - | TRBJ2-3 | TRBV24-1
CASTPNWSSGANTGELFF | TGTGCCAGCACCCCCAATTGGTCTAGCGGAGCGAACACCGGGGAGCTGTTTTTT | 18 | - | TRBD2 | TRBJ2-2 | TRBV2
CASGAYGDTEAFF | TGTGCTAGTGGAGCATATGGAGACACTGAAGCTTTCTTT | 13 | - | - | TRBJ1-1 | TRBV12-5
CSALLAGPYNEQFF | TGCAGTGCTCTCTTAGCGGGACCCTACAATGAGCAGTTCTTC | 14 | many | TRBD2 | TRBJ2-1 | TRBV20-1
CASSSTGSHISYNEQFF | TGTGCCAGCTCATCAACAGGGTCCCATATTTCCTACAATGAGCAGTTCTTC | 17 | many | - | TRBJ2-1 | TRBV27
CASSISGSTEAFF | TGTGCCAGTAGTATCTCTGGGAGCACTGAAGCTTTCTTT | 13 | few | - | TRBJ1-1 | TRBV19
CSASGGLNTQYF | TGCAGTGCTAGCGGGGGATTGAATACGCAGTATTTT | 12 | few | - | TRBJ2-3 | TRBV20-1
CAIGGLPTGELFF | TGTGCCATCGGGGGACTTCCCACCGGGGAGCTGTTTTTT | 13 | many | - | TRBJ2-2 | TRBV10-3
CASSEGRDQPQHF | TGCGCCAGCAGTGAGGGCCGGGATCAGCCCCAGCATTTT | 13 | - | - | TRBJ1-5 | TRBV10-2
CATSNRSGSDTDTQYF | TGTGCCACCAGCAACCGAAGCGGGAGTGACACAGATACGCAGTATTTT | 16 | - | TRBD2 | TRBJ2-3 | TRBV15
CSASSLAGATGELFF | TGCAGTGCTAGCTCGCTAGCGGGAGCAACCGGGGAGCTGTTTTTT | 15 | - | TRBD2 | TRBJ2-2 | TRBV20-1
CASSQGRDGYTF | TGTGCCAGCAGCCAAGGCAGGGATGGCTACACCTTC | 12 | - | - | TRBJ1-2 | TRBV3-1
CASSILPNTEAFF | TGTGCCAGCAGTATCCTCCCGAACACTGAAGCTTTCTTT | 13 | many | - | TRBJ1-1 | TRBV12-3/TRBV12-4